Sequencing of this T cell receptor beta chain was carried out in a study of T-cell reconstitution after alpha-beta-depleted transplantation in children. The CDR3 is 18 residues long. V was cut by 0 bases and J by 2 bases, with 17 bases left in between. Germline lookup yields CDR1 MGHRA and CDR2 YSYEKL. The TCRbeta library was prepared with unique molecular identifiers. TCRdb reprocessed the PCR reads with MiXCR, giving one entry per CDR3 protein. The data hold about 980,000 distinct CDR3 sequences, with 25% to 30% observed a single time. The rearrangement links TRBV4-1 to TRBJ1-5; TRBD1 is a possible D gene (6 bases). Material: PBMCs, mostly from graft donor cells, obtained 360 days after TCRalphabeta/CD19-depleted stem cell transplant. The TCR was taken from a boy less than two years old who had a stem cell transplant for SCID, so the T cells may come from the graft donor. CDR3 nucleotide sequence: TGCGCCAGCAGCCAAGATATAGGGGACACTCCGGGCAATCAGCCCCAGCATTTT. As protein: CASSQDIGDTPGNQPQHF.